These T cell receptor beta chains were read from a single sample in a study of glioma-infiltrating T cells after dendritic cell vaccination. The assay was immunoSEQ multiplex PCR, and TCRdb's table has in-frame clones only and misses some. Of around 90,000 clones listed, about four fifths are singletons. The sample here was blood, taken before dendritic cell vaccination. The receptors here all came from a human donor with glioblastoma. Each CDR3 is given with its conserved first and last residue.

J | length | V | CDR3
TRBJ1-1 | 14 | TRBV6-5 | CASSYLDSLTEAFF
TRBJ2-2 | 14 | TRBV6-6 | CASRPQENTGELFF
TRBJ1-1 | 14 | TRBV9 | CASSVSPSMGEAFF
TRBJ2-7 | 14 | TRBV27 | CASSTYRFRGEQYF
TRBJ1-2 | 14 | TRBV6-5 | CASSYSWGDYGYTF
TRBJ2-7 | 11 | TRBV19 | CATRGTYEQYF
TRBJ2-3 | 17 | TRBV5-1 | CASSFTAGVGSTDTQYF
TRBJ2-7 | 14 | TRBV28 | CASRPQGLSYEQYF
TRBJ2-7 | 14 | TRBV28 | CASSPVDRGHEQYF
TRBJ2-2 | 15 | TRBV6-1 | CASIGGLGGTGELFF
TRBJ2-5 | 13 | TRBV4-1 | CASSQDGEETQYF
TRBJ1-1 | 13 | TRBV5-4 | CASRSQGISRAFF
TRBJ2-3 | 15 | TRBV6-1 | CASSQLAGTADTQYF
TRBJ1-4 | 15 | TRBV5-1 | CASNPRPGTNEKLFF
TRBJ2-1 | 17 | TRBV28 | CASISMEAGGPYNEQFF
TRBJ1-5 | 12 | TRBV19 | CASSMEGQPQHF
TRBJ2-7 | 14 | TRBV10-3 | CAIRGLAATYEQYF
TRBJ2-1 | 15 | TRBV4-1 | CASSHSSGPYNEQFF
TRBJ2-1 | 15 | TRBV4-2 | CASSQVTSELLEQFF
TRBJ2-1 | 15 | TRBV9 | CASSVGPGGYNEQFF
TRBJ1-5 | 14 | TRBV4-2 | CASSQGGQDQPQHF
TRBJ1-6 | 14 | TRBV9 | CASSVGQGNSPLHF
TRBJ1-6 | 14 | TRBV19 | CASRIPGQGSPLHF
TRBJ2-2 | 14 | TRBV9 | CASRQDGNTGELFF
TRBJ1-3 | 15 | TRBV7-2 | CASSPGPTSGNTIYF